These 19 T cell receptor beta chains were all obtained from the same sample, sequenced in a study of blood T cell repertoires in COVID-19. Assay used: immunoSEQ multiplex PCR; TCRdb lists only in-frame clones, some missing. Of over 200,000 clones detected, about 80% appear once; the ten largest clones hold approximately 1.8%. The sequenced sample consisted of PBMCs or T cells enriched from blood (not recorded which). The receptor source for this set is a man aged 60 to 69 who had recovered from COVID-19.

The J gene is TRBJ1-1, the V gene TRBV7-2; no firm D call. The CDR3 covers 14 residues. The V gene lost 3 bases and the J gene lost 0 bases, with 8 bases spanning the gap. CDR1 and CDR2 from the germline V gene are SGHTA and FQGNSA. CDR3 DNA: TGTGCCAGCAGCTTTCTGAACATGAACACTGAAGCTTTCTTT. Translating it yields CASSFLNMNTEAFF.

The chain recombines TRBV9 with TRBJ1-2; 7 positions match TRBD1. CDR1 is SGDLS, CDR2 YYNGEE, per germline. Unmatched junction bases numbered 11, after V lost 3 bases and J lost 6 bases. The CDR3 runs 15 residues. Here the CDR3 reads CASSAFQGVSDGYTF. The DNA for the CDR3 is TGTGCCAGCAGCGCCTTCCAGGGGGTCTCCGATGGCTACACCTTC.

This sequence joins TRBV4-1 and TRBJ1-1; the match to TRBD1 covers 8 bases. The junction had 3 bases not matched to a gene; V was cut back by 5 bases and J by 1 base. The CDR3 length is 14 residues. Germline CDR1 is MGHRA and CDR2 is YSYEKL. The CDR3 DNA reads as TGCGCCAGCAGCAAGGGACAGGAGAACACTGAAGCTTTCTTT. As protein: CASSKGQENTEAFF.

This chain links TRBV6-2 or TRBV6-3 with TRBJ1-2, with D unclear. The CDR3 contains 16 residues. Per germline, CDR1 MNHEY and CDR2 SVGEGT. The germline V and J ends were trimmed by 0 bases and 1 base, with 12 bases remaining between them. CDR3 bases: TGTGCCAGCAGTTACTCGCTGGACTGGATTAACTATGGCTACACCTTC. Protein sequence: CASSYSLDWINYGYTF.

J is TRBJ2-3 and V is TRBV11-3, with 9 positions matching TRBD2. The CDR3 sequence is 18 residues long. Germline assignment: CDR1 SGHNT and CDR2 YENEEA. With V trimmed by 7 bases and J by 5 bases, 19 bases remained unmatched. CDR3 loop: CASIPKGGAGGLGDTQYF. CDR3 DNA sequence: TGTGCCAGCATCCCAAAGGGCGGAGCGGGGGGTTTGGGAGATACGCAGTATTTT. Complete variable domain (other parts from reference TRBV11-3 and TRBJ2-3): EAGVVQSPRYKIIEKKQPVAFWCNPISGHNTLYWYLQNLGQGPELLIRYENEEAVDDSQLPKDRFSAERLKGVDSTLKIQPAELGDSAVYLCASIPKGGAGGLGDTQYFGPGTRLTVL.

This clone was recorded once. The chain uses TRBV7-9 and TRBJ2-7; 10 bases fit TRBD2. Trimming at V came to 6 bases and at J to 5 bases, leaving 4 bases not matched to a gene. The CDR3 contains 13 residues. From germline, CDR1 is SEHNR and CDR2 FQNEAQ (reference sequence). CDR3 bases: TGTGCCAGCAGGCTAGCGGGGGTAGACGAGCAGTACTTC. The encoded protein is CASRLAGVDEQYF.

The CDR3 reads CASSLWASRTDTQYF. The CDR3, as DNA: TGTGCCAGCAGCTTATGGGCCTCGCGCACAGATACGCAGTATTTT. The chain combines TRBV13 with TRBJ2-3; D ambiguous. V gave up 2 bases and J gave up 1 base, with 10 bases separating them. This CDR3 spans 15 amino acids. From germline, CDR1 is PRHDT and CDR2 FYEKMQ (reference sequence).

The rearrangement links TRBV28 to TRBJ1-2, with no clear D. Germline CDR1 reads MDHEN; CDR2 reads SYDVKM. The CDR3 runs to 12 residues. V lost 7 bases and J 5 bases, leaving 11 bases between the germline ends. This chain's CDR3 is CASTERGYGYTF. CDR3 nucleotide sequence: TGTGCCAGCACCGAACGGGGTTATGGCTACACCTTC.

The V and J genes are TRBV16 and TRBJ2-2; D is perhaps TRBD1 (6 bases). V lost 6 bases and J 6 bases, leaving 14 bases between the germline ends. CDR3 size: 14 residues. The V gene's germline CDR1 is KGHSY and CDR2 FQNENV. CDR3 in DNA: TGTGCCAGCAGAGAACAGGGTCCCTCCGGGGAGCTGTTTTTT. Amino acid sequence: CASREQGPSGELFF.

The rearrangement uses TRBV6-5 and TRBJ1-2; 10 bases map to TRBD1. The CDR3 loop spans 15 amino acids. V trimming: 0 bases; J trimming: 8 bases; junction bases outside the gene matches: 6. Germline CDR1 reads MNHEY; CDR2 reads SVGAGI. CDR3 sequence reads: CASSYSSTGGDGYTF. DNA for the CDR3: TGTGCCAGCAGTTACTCGTCGACAGGGGGCGACGGCTACACCTTC.

The rearrangement joins TRBV6-4 to TRBJ1-4, with TRBD1 matching 8 bases. Germline V gene data show CDR1 as MRHNA and CDR2 as SNTAGT. The CDR3 is 12 amino acids. Losses at the gene ends were 10 bases for V and 8 bases for J; bases not matched to a gene: 6. CDR3 in amino acids: CATSGGAEKLFF. The CDR3 DNA reads TGTGCCACGTCAGGGGGCGCCGAAAAACTGTTTTTT.

The chain carries TRBV6-5 and TRBJ1-2; 9 nucleotides line up with TRBD1. The CDR3 contains 14 residues. V lost 8 bases, J lost 8 bases, and 12 bases stayed unmatched. Germline V gene lookup returns CDR1 MNHEY and CDR2 SVGAGI. CDR3 nucleotide sequence: TGTGCCAGCGGCCGGGGTACAGGGGGCCGGGGCTACACCTTC. Its protein is CASGRGTGGRGYTF.

The rearrangement links TRBV4-3 to TRBJ1-2; tentatively, D is TRBD1 (5 bases). Germline V gives CDR1 LGHNA, CDR2 YSLEER. Trimming left V 0 bases short and J 7 bases short, with 6 bases between. CDR3 size: 12 residues. The CDR3 DNA follows: TGCGCCAGCAGCCAAGAAGGGGTTGGCTACACCTTC. Its protein is CASSQEGVGYTF.

This clone was recorded once. This chain joins TRBV4-1 and TRBJ1-1; a weak D match, TRBD1 (5 bases). The CDR3 is made up of 15 amino acids. Trimming removed 4 bases at V and 5 bases at J, with 17 bases between. The V gene's germline CDR1 is MGHRA and CDR2 YSYEKL. The CDR3 nucleotides are TGCGCCAGCAGCCCGGCCGGGACCCGGGGGACTGAAGCTTTCTTT. Protein sequence: CASSPAGTRGTEAFF.

The chain has TRBV6-5 and TRBJ2-3; 7 bases match TRBD1. The V gene's germline CDR1 is MNHEY and CDR2 SVGAGI. The CDR3 sequence is 13 residues long. V lost 7 bases and J lost 1; bases outside the gene matches: 2. CDR3 protein: CASTDRGTDTQYF. The CDR3 DNA follows: TGTGCCAGCACCGACAGGGGCACAGATACGCAGTATTTT.

V usage is TRBV18 and J usage is TRBJ1-4; D unresolved. Trimming pared 1 base from V and 2 bases from J, leaving 11 bases between. CDR3 length equals 16 residues. The germline V gene has CDR1 KGHSH and CDR2 LQKENI. CDR3 sequence: CASSPLAGGTNEKLFF. Written as DNA, the CDR3 is TGTGCCAGCTCACCACTAGCGGGTGGTACTAATGAAAAACTGTTTTTT. Filled out from reference TRBV18 and TRBJ1-4, the complete variable domain reads NAGVMQNPRHLVRRRGQEARLRCSPMKGHSHVYWYRQLPEEGLKFMVYLQKENIIDESGMPKERFSAEFPKEGPSILRIQQVVRGDSAAYFCASSPLAGGTNEKLFFGSGTQLSVL.

V usage is TRBV5-4 and J usage is TRBJ1-1, with TRBD1 matching over 10 bases. With 1 base clipped from V and 4 bases from J, the junction kept 7 bases outside the gene matches. CDR3 length: 16 residues. Germline V lookup: CDR1 SGHNT, CDR2 YYREEE (reference sequence). CDR3 sequence: CASSLPTGGASTEAFF. DNA of the CDR3: TGTGCCAGCAGCTTGCCGACAGGGGGCGCGTCCACTGAAGCTTTCTTT.

The J gene is TRBJ1-3, the V gene TRBV6-5; no firm D call. Per the germline V gene, CDR1 is MNHEY and CDR2 is SVGAGI. V was clipped by 2 bases and J by 1 base, with 9 bases between them. The CDR3 is made up of 15 amino acids. CDR3 in DNA: TGTGCCAGCAGTTACGCGGGGTTGTCTGGAAACACCATATATTTT. Its translation: CASSYAGLSGNTIYF.

The chain couples TRBV7-9 to TRBJ1-4; D perhaps matches TRBD1 (6 bases). Germline CDR1 is SEHNR and CDR2 is FQNEAQ (reference sequence). V lost 5 bases and J 5 bases, leaving 12 bases between the germline ends. CDR3 length: 14 residues. As DNA, the CDR3 is TGTGCCAGCAGCCGGAGGACAGAAAATGAAAAACTGTTTTTT. It specifies CASSRRTENEKLFF.